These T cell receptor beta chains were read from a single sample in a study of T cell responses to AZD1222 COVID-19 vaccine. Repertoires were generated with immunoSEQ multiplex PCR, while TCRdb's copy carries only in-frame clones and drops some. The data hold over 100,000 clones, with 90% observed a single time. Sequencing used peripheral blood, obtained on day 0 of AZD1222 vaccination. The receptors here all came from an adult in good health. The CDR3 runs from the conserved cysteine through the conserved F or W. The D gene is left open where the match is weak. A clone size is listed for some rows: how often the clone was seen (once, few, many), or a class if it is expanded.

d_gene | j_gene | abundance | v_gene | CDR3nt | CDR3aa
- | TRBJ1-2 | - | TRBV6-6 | TGTGCCAGCAGTTATTTAAATGGGGCTCGAGATGGCTACACCTTC | CASSYLNGARDGYTF
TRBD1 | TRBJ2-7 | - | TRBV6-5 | TGTGCCAGCAGTCCCGGGACAGGGCTTTACGAGCAGTACTTC | CASSPGTGLYEQYF
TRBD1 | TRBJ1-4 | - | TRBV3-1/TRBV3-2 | TGTGCCAGCAGCCAAGAATATAGGGACAGAGTCTTTGCAACTAATGAAAAACTGTTTTTT | CASSQEYRDRVFATNEKLFF
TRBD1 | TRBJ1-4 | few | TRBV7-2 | TGTGCCAGCAGCTCAGGGACAGGGGGGTATGAAAAACTGTTTTTT | CASSSGTGGYEKLFF
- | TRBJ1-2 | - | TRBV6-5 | TGTGCCAGCAGGGGGAGGGGGAACTATGGCTACACCTTC | CASRGRGNYGYTF
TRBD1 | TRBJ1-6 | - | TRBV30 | TGTGCCTGGAGACAAGGACAGGGGGCCACCTATAATTCACCCCTCCACTTT | CAWRQGQGATYNSPLHF
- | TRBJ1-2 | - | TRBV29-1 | TGCAGCGTTGAAGTAGTGAATGGCTACACCTTC | CSVEVVNGYTF
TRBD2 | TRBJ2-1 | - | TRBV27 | TGTGCCAGCAGGCCGGGACTAGGGTTGGGCAATGAGCAGTTCTTC | CASRPGLGLGNEQFF
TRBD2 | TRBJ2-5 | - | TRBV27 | TGTGCCAGCAGGCCGGGACTAGCGGAGAAAGAGACCCAGTACTTC | CASRPGLAEKETQYF
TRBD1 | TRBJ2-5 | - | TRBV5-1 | TGCGCCAGCAGCGCCGACAGGGTCCCCCTAGGGACCCAGTACTTC | CASSADRVPLGTQYF
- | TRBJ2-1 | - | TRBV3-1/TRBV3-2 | TGTGCCAGCAGCCAAGGACCCGGGGCCACGCAGTTCTTC | CASSQGPGATQFF
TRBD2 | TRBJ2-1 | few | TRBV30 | TGTGCCTGGGCAGTAGCGGGTGTCTCCTACAATGAGCAGTTCTTC | CAWAVAGVSYNEQFF
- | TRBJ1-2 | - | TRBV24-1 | TGTGCCACCAGTGATTTGCAGGGTACCTATGGCTACACCTTC | CATSDLQGTYGYTF
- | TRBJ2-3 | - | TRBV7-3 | TGTGCCAGCAGCCCCGAAAGTACAGATACGCAGTATTTT | CASSPESTDTQYF
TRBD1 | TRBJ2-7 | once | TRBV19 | TGTGCCAGTAGACTAACAGGGGGGCAGCACGAGCAGTACTTC | CASRLTGGQHEQYF
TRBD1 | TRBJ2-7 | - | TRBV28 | TGTGCCAGCAGTTCTGGACAGGGGAACTACGAGCAGTACTTC | CASSSGQGNYEQYF
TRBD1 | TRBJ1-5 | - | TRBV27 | TGTGCCAGCAGCTCCGGGACAGGGGGCGGTCAGCCCCAGCATTTT | CASSSGTGGGQPQHF
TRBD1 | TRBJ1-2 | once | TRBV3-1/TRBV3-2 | TGTGCCAGCAGCCAAGGGACAGGAATAACTAACTATGGCTACACCTTC | CASSQGTGITNYGYTF
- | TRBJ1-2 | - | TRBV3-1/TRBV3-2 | TGTGCCAGCAGCCAAGATGGGGGTGACTATGGCTACACCTTC | CASSQDGGDYGYTF
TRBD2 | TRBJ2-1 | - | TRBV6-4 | TGTGCCAGCAGTGACGGGGGGGATCGGAATGAGCAGTTCTTC | CASSDGGDRNEQFF
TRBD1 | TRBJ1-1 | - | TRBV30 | TGTGCCTGGAGTCCGGGACAGCCGGGCCCTGAAGCTTTCTTT | CAWSPGQPGPEAFF
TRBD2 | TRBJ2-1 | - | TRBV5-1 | TGCGCCAGCAGCCGGGGTAGCGGGGGGGCCGGCGATGAGCAGTTCTTC | CASSRGSGGAGDEQFF
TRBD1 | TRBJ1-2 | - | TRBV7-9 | TGTGCCAGCAGTTCGAACATTGACAGGGGGCTAGGCTACACCTTC | CASSSNIDRGLGYTF
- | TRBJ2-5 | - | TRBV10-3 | TGTGCCATCAGCTGGACGAGGCTGGAGTCCCAGTACTTC | CAISWTRLESQYF
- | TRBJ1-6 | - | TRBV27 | TGTGCCAGCGGCGAGCGAAAAAATTCACCCCTCCACTTT | CASGERKNSPLHF
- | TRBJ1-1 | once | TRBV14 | TGTGCCAGCAGCCAATTGCGGGGGGCGGTGGACACTGAAGCTTTCTTT | CASSQLRGAVDTEAFF
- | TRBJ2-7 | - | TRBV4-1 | TGCGCCAGCAGCCAAGATGTCCATTGGGAGCAGTACTTC | CASSQDVHWEQYF
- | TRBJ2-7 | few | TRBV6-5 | TGTGCCAGCATCGGGGCAGACGAGCAGTACTTC | CASIGADEQYF
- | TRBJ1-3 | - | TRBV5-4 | TGTGCCAGCAGCTATGGGCCAGAATCTGGAAACACCATATATTTT | CASSYGPESGNTIYF
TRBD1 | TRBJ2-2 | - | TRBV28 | TGTGCCAGCGGAGATGGGACAGAAAAGAACACCGGGGAGCTGTTTTTT | CASGDGTEKNTGELFF
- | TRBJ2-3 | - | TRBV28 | TGTGCCAGCAGTGCGCCTATACGCCGAGGCACAGATACGCAGTATTTT | CASSAPIRRGTDTQYF
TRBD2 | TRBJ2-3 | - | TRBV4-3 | TGCGCCAGCAGCCCCGGGGGGAGCACAGATACGCAGTATTTT | CASSPGGSTDTQYF
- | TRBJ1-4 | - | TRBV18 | TGTGCCAGCTCACCACGTCGAGGGATCGGGAACAGTGAAAAACTGTTTTTT | CASSPRRGIGNSEKLFF
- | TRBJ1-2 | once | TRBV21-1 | TGTGCCAGCAGCAAGGCAGACAGAAAACCCCGTGGCTACACCTTC | CASSKADRKPRGYTF
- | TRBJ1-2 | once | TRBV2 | TGTGCCAGCAGTTTCACCTCAGGAGGCTACACCTTC | CASSFTSGGYTF
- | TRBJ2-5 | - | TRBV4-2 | TGTGCCAGCAGCCAAGCATTTCCCCCCACGGAGACCCAGTACTTC | CASSQAFPPTETQYF
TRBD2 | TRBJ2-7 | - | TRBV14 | TGTGCCAGCAGCCCCGTTACGGGGGGATTTCTCTACGAGCAGTACTTC | CASSPVTGGFLYEQYF
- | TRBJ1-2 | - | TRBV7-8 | TGTGCCAGCAGCCCCCGCGGGGGGGGGAACTATGGCTACACCTTC | CASSPRGGGNYGYTF
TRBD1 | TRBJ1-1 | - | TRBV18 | TGTGCCAGCTCCCCGCTAGAGACAGGGGGCACTGAAGCTTTCTTT | CASSPLETGGTEAFF
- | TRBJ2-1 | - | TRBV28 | TGTGCCAATTTGATCGGTGAGCAGTTCTTC | CANLIGEQFF
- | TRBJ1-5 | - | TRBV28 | TGTGCCAGCAGTTCTTTGACAGGTCGCAATCAGCCCCAGCATTTT | CASSSLTGRNQPQHF
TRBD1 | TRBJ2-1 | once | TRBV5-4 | TGTGCCAGCAGTTTTGATAAGGGGGCTCCCAATGAGCAGTTCTTC | CASSFDKGAPNEQFF
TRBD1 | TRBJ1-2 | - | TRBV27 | TGTGCCAGCAGCCCGGGACAGGGGAGATTCCCTAACTATGGCTACACCTTC | CASSPGQGRFPNYGYTF
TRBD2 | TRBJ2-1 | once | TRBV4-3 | TGCGCCAGCAGCCAAGCCCCTCTCCGGGGGGGGTACAATGAGCAGTTCTTC | CASSQAPLRGGYNEQFF
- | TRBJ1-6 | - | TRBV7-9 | TGTGCCAGCAGCTTAGTTACGGGGGATAATTCACCCCTCCACTTT | CASSLVTGDNSPLHF
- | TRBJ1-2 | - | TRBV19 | TGTGCCAGTAGTTTGGCCGCACAGAACTATGGCTACACCTTC | CASSLAAQNYGYTF
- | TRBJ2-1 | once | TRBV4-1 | TGCGCCAGCAGCCAAGAGAGGGCTTGGGGATCAACCTCCTACAATGAGCAGTTCTTC | CASSQERAWGSTSYNEQFF
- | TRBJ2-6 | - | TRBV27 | TGTGCCAGCAGTTTAGTCTTGACAGGACTCTCTGGGGCCAACGTCCTGACTTTC | CASSLVLTGLSGANVLTF
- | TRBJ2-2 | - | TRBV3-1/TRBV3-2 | TGTGCCAGCAGCCAGAACCCACCCGGCGGGAACACCGGGGAGCTGTTTTTT | CASSQNPPGGNTGELFF
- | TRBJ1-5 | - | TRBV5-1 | TGCGCCAGCTCCCCCTCCCCGGGTAGCAATCAGCCCCAGCATTTT | CASSPSPGSNQPQHF
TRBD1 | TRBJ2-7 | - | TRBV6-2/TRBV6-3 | TGTGCCAGCAGTTACCGGACAGGGGAAAACGAGCAGTACTTC | CASSYRTGENEQYF
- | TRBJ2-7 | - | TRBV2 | TGTGCCAGCAGTGAAGATGTTAGCGACTACGAGCAGTACTTC | CASSEDVSDYEQYF
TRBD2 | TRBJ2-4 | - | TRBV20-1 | TGCAGTGCCAGTCGGACTAGCGAACGTTTGGGGATTCAGTACTTC | CSASRTSERLGIQYF
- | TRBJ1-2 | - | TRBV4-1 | TGCGCCAGCAGCCAAGCATCAGGGAACTATGGCTACACCTTC | CASSQASGNYGYTF
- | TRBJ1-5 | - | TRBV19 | TGTGCCAGTAGTATAGGTTGGGACATGGGTCAGCCCCAGCATTTT | CASSIGWDMGQPQHF